This T cell receptor (beta chain) was found in a study of cytomegalovirus exposure and HLA in healthy donors. Looking at the study overall: From HLA-typed donors, an early data release held around 80 million unique TCRs.

The length of the CDR3 is 16 residues. V gave up 2 bases and J gave up 1 base, with 16 bases separating them. CDR1 SGHDT and CDR2 YYEEEE come from the germline V gene. The PCR employed 60 Vbeta primers together with 13 Jbeta primers. Only in-frame clones appear in the TCRdb table, and some are missing; sequencing was by immunoSEQ multiplex PCR. The table records approximately 140,000 clones, roughly three quarters of them present only once. Notes on the study in general: 87-base-pair reads could not separate some V segments, including TRBV6-2 and TRBV6-3. Most subjects had HLA-A and HLA-B alleles reportedly predicted accurately by TCR beta sequences. Later analysis demonstrated an association between a missense DCLRE1C variant and TCR beta V- and J-gene trimming.

In the case of this clone: What it recognizes is unknown.

The sample was PBMCs. This chain joins TRBV5-6 and TRBJ2-7, with D possibly being TRBD1 (6 bases). The clonotype originates from a human donor in good health. The CDR3 here is CASSFRAGELSYEQYF. The CDR3 DNA is TGTGCCAGCAGCTTCAGGGCAGGGGAGTTGTCCTACGAGCAGTACTTC. The complete variable domain, with remaining parts taken from reference TRBV5-6 and TRBJ2-7, reads DAGVTQSPTHLIKTRGQQVTLRCSPKSGHDTVSWYQQALGQGPQFIFQYYEEEERQRGNFPDRFSGHQFPNYSSELNVNALLLGDSALYLCASSFRAGELSYEQYFGPGTRLTVT.